This TCR beta chain was recorded in a study of shared clonotypes between healthy human individuals (dated by TCRdb to 2020 to 2022). For context, the study as a whole: Three men and two women, aged 18 to 49 years, made up the cohort. Blood TCR repertoires of about five healthy adults were deeply sequenced to estimate repertoire size and the extent of clonotype sharing between individuals. To increase sequencing depth and limit assay-specific biases, TCR repertoire library preparation and sequencing were carried out by different laboratories using diverse techniques. Between about 0.85 and 9.5 billion PBMCs per donor were obtained by leukapheresis. For each donor, CD4 naive and CD4 memory were each run on three plates, CD8 naive on two plates, and CD8 memory on one plate.

Note on this clone: This clone's antigen is unknown. Within one base of it there is no much larger clone, and no base qualities were kept.

Using the deep immunoSEQ assay, TCR CDR3 regions were amplified from genomic DNA by multiplex PCR. For each cell subset, the extracted genomic DNA was distributed evenly across all wells of several immunoSEQ 96-well plates, and each plate served as one replicate. Each replicate PCR for sorted subsets received approximately 200 ng genomic DNA, equal to tens of thousands of T cell genomes. Purified libraries were quantified with a Qubit 3.0 fluorometer, sized on a Bioanalyzer 2100, and re-quantified with the KAPA Library Quantification kit. Each immunoSEQ 96-well plate was sequenced on its own single-read 150-cycle Illumina NextSeq 550 flow cell. Under the source paper's analysis protocol: Because the immunoSEQ output included only junctional sequences and no quality scores, the filtering could not be the same as the filtering used for full-length reads. Sequences were annotated with PyIR, a Python wrapper for IgBLAST v1.9, using IMGT germline references to assign V/J genes and CDR3. Reads with weak V/J assignments (E-value above 1e-6), missing CDR3, stop codons, out-of-frame junctions, or ambiguous translated residues were removed. A V3J clonotype was defined by an identical inferred V gene, J gene, and CDR3 amino acid sequence. To compute the percentage overlap between repertoires, the number of shared unique clonotypes was divided by the size of the smaller repertoire. Three approaches were used to assess repertoire richness: RTK rarefaction, the Chao1 estimator, and Recon v2.1 estimates of unobserved clonotypes. For all TCRbeta clonotypes obtained by the gDNA method from a few donors, generation probabilities were computed with OLGA. Not all clones reach the TCRdb copy of this immuneACCESS table, which keeps in-frame sequences only. Checked studies attribute under half of the gap to unresolved V genes and leave the rest unexplained. V and J calls and clone size are those listed in that table; D and trimming were worked out from the DNA. This sample lists under 2,500,000 clones; about 94% were detected once. Around 0.13% of the sample lies in the top ten.

The donors were healthy, HIV-negative adults with no recently reported acute infections or vaccinations. Every donor was a Caucasian adult residing in Nashville, Tennessee, USA. CD4+ T cells were enriched by magnetic negative selection, after which naive cells were positively selected on CD45RA and the negative fraction was taken as the memory subset. Blood was obtained by leukapheresis, after which PBMCs were separated by Ficoll-Histopaque density gradient centrifugation and cryopreserved in liquid nitrogen vapor phase. Purity and quantity of every magnetically sorted T cell population were checked by analytical flow cytometry. Genomic DNA was isolated from each sorted fraction and quantified by UV absorbance on a Nanodrop 2000c. Including cysteine and phenylalanine, the CDR3 has 13 amino acids. Only the CDR3 DNA is retained, 39 bases long and in frame from the first base. The germline V gene yields MNHNS for CDR1 and SASEGT for CDR2. At the junction V is shortened by 6 bases and J by 6 bases, with 14 bases in between.

Here is what the overall study found, with its caveats: Sampling was limited to blood, and TCR repertoires in tissue likely differ from TCR repertoires in blood. Even with the large sequencing depth, rarefaction of the sorted-subset datasets indicated that sequencing was incomplete. Estimated clonotype richness was generally larger for naive than for memory subsets. The small number of donors limited the genetic and exposure-history diversity represented. When a handful of donors were compared, the shared fraction of clonotypes was about 5.4% for naive CD4, 3% to 4% for naive CD8, about 2.4% for memory CD4, and 0.4% for memory CD8. Compared with non-shared clonotypes, clonotypes shared by all four sorted-subset donors had higher generation probabilities. Based on pairwise subsampling, the degree of clonotype sharing among donors was expected to be affected by sequencing depth.

This receptor was taken from a man aged 18 to 30 in good health. The chain is made from TRBV6-1 and TRBJ1-2, with the D gene call left open. The source material was naive CD4+ T cells sorted from blood. The label giving this sample's cell subset or site can be read as: CD45RA+ positively selected. The bases read TGTGCCAGCAGGCAGACCGATTCTCATGGCTACACCTTC. This encodes CASRQTDSHGYTF.